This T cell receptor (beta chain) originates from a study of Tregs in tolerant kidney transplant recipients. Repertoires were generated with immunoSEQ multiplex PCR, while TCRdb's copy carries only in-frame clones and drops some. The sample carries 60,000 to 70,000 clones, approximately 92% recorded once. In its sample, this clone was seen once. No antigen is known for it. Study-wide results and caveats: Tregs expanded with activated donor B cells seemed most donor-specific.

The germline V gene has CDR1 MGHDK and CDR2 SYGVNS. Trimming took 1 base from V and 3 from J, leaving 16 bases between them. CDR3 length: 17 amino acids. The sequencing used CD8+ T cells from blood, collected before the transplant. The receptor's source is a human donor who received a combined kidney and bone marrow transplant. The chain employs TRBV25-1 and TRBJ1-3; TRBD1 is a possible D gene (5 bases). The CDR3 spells CASSESVPGLRGNTIYF. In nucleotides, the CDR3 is TGTGCCAGCAGTGAATCGGTCCCAGGGTTACGTGGAAACACCATATATTTT. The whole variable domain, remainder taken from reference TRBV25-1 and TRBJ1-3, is EADIYQTPRYLVIGTGKKITLECSQTMGHDKMYWYQQDPGMELHLIHYSYGVNSTEKGDLSSESTVSRIRTEHFPLTLESARPSHTSQYLCASSESVPGLRGNTIYFGEGSWLTVV.